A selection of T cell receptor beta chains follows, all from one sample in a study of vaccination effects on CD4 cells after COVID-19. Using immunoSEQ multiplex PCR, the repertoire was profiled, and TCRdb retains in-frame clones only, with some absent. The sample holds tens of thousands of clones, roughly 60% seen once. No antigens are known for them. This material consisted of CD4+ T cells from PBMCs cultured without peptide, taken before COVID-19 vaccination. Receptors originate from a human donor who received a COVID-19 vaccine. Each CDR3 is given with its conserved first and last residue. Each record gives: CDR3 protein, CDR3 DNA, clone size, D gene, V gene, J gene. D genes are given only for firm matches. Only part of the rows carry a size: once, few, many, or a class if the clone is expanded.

CDR3aa: CASSPPEGSSYNSPLHF; CDR3nt: TGTGCCAGCAGCCCGCCGGAGGGGAGCTCCTATAATTCACCCCTCCACTTT; abundance: NA; d_gene: NA; v_gene: TRBV11-2; j_gene: TRBJ1-6
CDR3aa: CATSRAQGSPQPQHF; CDR3nt: TGTGCCACCAGCAGAGCCCAGGGTTCCCCTCAGCCCCAGCATTTT; abundance: few; d_gene: NA; v_gene: TRBV15; j_gene: TRBJ1-5
CDR3aa: CASSELGIDSPLHF; CDR3nt: TGTGCCAGCAGTGAACTGGGGATCGATTCACCCCTCCACTTT; abundance: NA; d_gene: NA; v_gene: TRBV6-1; j_gene: TRBJ1-6
CDR3aa: CASSLGQASSYEQYF; CDR3nt: TGTGCCAGCAGCCTCGGACAGGCCAGCTCCTACGAGCAGTACTTC; abundance: few; d_gene: TRBD1; v_gene: TRBV7-9; j_gene: TRBJ2-7
CDR3aa: CASSPMAGSGWTNTEAFF; CDR3nt: TGTGCCAGCTCACCAATGGCGGGTAGTGGGTGGACGAACACTGAAGCTTTCTTT; abundance: NA; d_gene: NA; v_gene: TRBV18; j_gene: TRBJ1-1
CDR3aa: CASSQEGHPSYEQYF; CDR3nt: TGCGCCAGCAGCCAAGAGGGACATCCCTCCTACGAGCAGTACTTC; abundance: NA; d_gene: NA; v_gene: TRBV4-1; j_gene: TRBJ2-7
CDR3aa: CASSYRDRDGYTF; CDR3nt: TGTGCCAGCAGCTACCGGGACAGGGATGGCTACACCTTC; abundance: NA; d_gene: TRBD1; v_gene: TRBV11-2; j_gene: TRBJ1-2
CDR3aa: CASSQGQDRQEQFF; CDR3nt: TGCGCCAGCAGCCAAGGCCAGGACAGGCAAGAGCAGTTCTTC; abundance: NA; d_gene: TRBD1; v_gene: TRBV4-1; j_gene: TRBJ2-1
CDR3aa: CASSLGVTGAGNEQFF; CDR3nt: TGTGCCAGCAGCTTAGGCGTTACGGGAGCGGGAAATGAGCAGTTCTTC; abundance: NA; d_gene: TRBD2; v_gene: TRBV11-3; j_gene: TRBJ2-1
CDR3aa: CASSDRDSWNQPQHF; CDR3nt: TGTGCCAGTAGTGACAGGGATAGTTGGAATCAGCCCCAGCATTTT; abundance: NA; d_gene: TRBD1; v_gene: TRBV19; j_gene: TRBJ1-5
CDR3aa: CASAPKSGTGTFF; CDR3nt: TGTGCCAGCGCCCCGAAGTCTGGGACAGGTACATTCTTC; abundance: once; d_gene: TRBD1; v_gene: TRBV6-5; j_gene: TRBJ2-1
CDR3aa: CASSLWGVDNEQFF; CDR3nt: TGTGCCAGCAGCTTGTGGGGGGTTGACAATGAGCAGTTCTTC; abundance: few; d_gene: NA; v_gene: TRBV5-8; j_gene: TRBJ2-1
CDR3aa: CASTRDTANNSPLHF; CDR3nt: TGCGCCAGCACTCGGGACACCGCTAATAATTCACCCCTCCACTTT; abundance: few; d_gene: NA; v_gene: TRBV10-1; j_gene: TRBJ1-6
CDR3aa: CASGTPLSGNTIYF; CDR3nt: TGTGCCAGCGGGACCCCCCTCTCTGGAAACACCATATATTTT; abundance: NA; d_gene: NA; v_gene: TRBV6-5; j_gene: TRBJ1-3
CDR3aa: CASSQDAIGPEAFF; CDR3nt: TGTGCCAGCAGCCAAGATGCGATCGGGCCTGAAGCTTTCTTT; abundance: NA; d_gene: NA; v_gene: TRBV14; j_gene: TRBJ1-1
CDR3aa: CASSSEPGQGTNEKLFF; CDR3nt: TGTGCCAGCAGCTCGGAACCGGGACAGGGCACTAATGAAAAACTGTTTTTT; abundance: NA; d_gene: TRBD1; v_gene: TRBV7-2; j_gene: TRBJ1-4
CDR3aa: CASSFSGDPTYEQYF; CDR3nt: TGTGCCAGCAGTTTTAGCGGGGACCCCACCTACGAGCAGTACTTC; abundance: NA; d_gene: TRBD2; v_gene: TRBV6-5; j_gene: TRBJ2-7
CDR3aa: CASSMVTGTTDTQYF; CDR3nt: TGTGCCAGTAGTATGGTGACAGGTACCACAGATACGCAGTATTTT; abundance: NA; d_gene: NA; v_gene: TRBV19; j_gene: TRBJ2-3
CDR3aa: CASSQDRLNEKLFF; CDR3nt: TGCGCCAGCAGCCAAGACAGACTTAATGAAAAACTGTTTTTT; abundance: NA; d_gene: NA; v_gene: TRBV4-1; j_gene: TRBJ1-4
CDR3aa: CASSLEVRLSTDTQYF; CDR3nt: TGTGCCAGCAGCTTGGAGGTCCGCCTTAGCACAGATACGCAGTATTTT; abundance: NA; d_gene: NA; v_gene: TRBV5-4; j_gene: TRBJ2-3
CDR3aa: CASSSAGNSYEQYF; CDR3nt: TGTGCCAGCAGTTCGGCAGGGAACTCCTACGAGCAGTACTTC; abundance: NA; d_gene: NA; v_gene: TRBV6-5; j_gene: TRBJ2-7
CDR3aa: CASSLGETGYGYTF; CDR3nt: TGTGCCAGCAGCTTAGGAGAGACGGGGTATGGCTACACCTTC; abundance: NA; d_gene: NA; v_gene: TRBV13; j_gene: TRBJ1-2
CDR3aa: CASRDLPRQGPYNEQFF; CDR3nt: TGCGCCAGCAGAGATCTTCCTCGGCAGGGGCCCTACAATGAGCAGTTCTTC; abundance: NA; d_gene: NA; v_gene: TRBV5-1; j_gene: TRBJ2-1
CDR3aa: CASSLDFWGTGVAFF; CDR3nt: TGTGCCAGCAGCTTAGATTTCTGGGGCACGGGAGTTGCTTTCTTT; abundance: few; d_gene: NA; v_gene: TRBV7-7; j_gene: TRBJ1-1
CDR3aa: CASSPSGGARDTQYF; CDR3nt: TGTGCCAGCAGCCCCAGCGGGGGGGCTAGGGATACGCAGTATTTT; abundance: few; d_gene: TRBD2; v_gene: TRBV3-1/TRBV3-2; j_gene: TRBJ2-3
CDR3aa: CASSTTGLTNEKLFF; CDR3nt: TGTGCCAGCAGCACCACAGGGCTAACTAATGAAAAACTGTTTTTT; abundance: NA; d_gene: NA; v_gene: TRBV21-1; j_gene: TRBJ1-4
CDR3aa: CASSPQDAPNEQFF; CDR3nt: TGTGCCAGCTCACCCCAGGACGCTCCCAATGAGCAGTTCTTC; abundance: once; d_gene: NA; v_gene: TRBV18; j_gene: TRBJ2-1
CDR3aa: CASSEGHPNTEAFF; CDR3nt: TGTGCCAGCAGCGAGGGACACCCGAACACTGAAGCTTTCTTT; abundance: NA; d_gene: NA; v_gene: TRBV11-3; j_gene: TRBJ1-1
CDR3aa: CASSPRGPEAFF; CDR3nt: TGTGCCAGCTCGCCCAGGGGGCCTGAAGCTTTCTTT; abundance: NA; d_gene: TRBD1; v_gene: TRBV18; j_gene: TRBJ1-1
CDR3aa: CASSPNRGWEETQYF; CDR3nt: TGTGCCAGCAGCCCCAACAGGGGGTGGGAAGAGACCCAGTACTTC; abundance: NA; d_gene: TRBD1; v_gene: TRBV11-3; j_gene: TRBJ2-5
CDR3aa: CASSFRLAEQYF; CDR3nt: TGTGCCAGCAGTTTTCGGTTGGCCGAGCAGTACTTC; abundance: NA; d_gene: NA; v_gene: TRBV12-3/TRBV12-4; j_gene: TRBJ2-7
CDR3aa: CASSLDRGNSPLHF; CDR3nt: TGTGCCAGCAGCTTGGACAGGGGGAATTCACCCCTCCACTTT; abundance: NA; d_gene: TRBD1; v_gene: TRBV3-1/TRBV3-2; j_gene: TRBJ1-6
CDR3aa: CASSGNTGNTEAFF; CDR3nt: TGCGCCAGCAGCGGCAACACGGGGAACACTGAAGCTTTCTTT; abundance: NA; d_gene: NA; v_gene: TRBV10-2; j_gene: TRBJ1-1
CDR3aa: CASSLGWRGRLYEAFF; CDR3nt: TGTGCCAGCAGCTTAGGTTGGAGGGGGCGGCTATATGAAGCTTTCTTT; abundance: NA; d_gene: TRBD1; v_gene: TRBV11-2; j_gene: TRBJ1-1
CDR3aa: CASSEVWTGTEAFF; CDR3nt: TGCGCCAGCAGTGAGGTTTGGACAGGGACTGAAGCTTTCTTT; abundance: NA; d_gene: TRBD1; v_gene: TRBV10-1; j_gene: TRBJ1-1
CDR3aa: CASSVARQETQYF; CDR3nt: TGTGCCAGCAGCGTGGCCAGACAAGAGACCCAGTACTTC; abundance: NA; d_gene: NA; v_gene: TRBV9; j_gene: TRBJ2-5
CDR3aa: CTSSHAPAGVYEQYF; CDR3nt: TGCACCAGCAGCCACGCCCCGGCGGGAGTATACGAGCAGTACTTC; abundance: NA; d_gene: NA; v_gene: TRBV1; j_gene: TRBJ2-7
CDR3aa: CASSPTSNEQFF; CDR3nt: TGTGCCAGCAGCCCGACTAGCAATGAGCAGTTCTTC; abundance: NA; d_gene: NA; v_gene: TRBV11-2; j_gene: TRBJ2-1
CDR3aa: CASSPLGRDYGYTF; CDR3nt: TGTGCCAGCAGTCCTTTGGGTCGGGACTATGGCTACACCTTC; abundance: NA; d_gene: NA; v_gene: TRBV27; j_gene: TRBJ1-2
CDR3aa: CASQWTGNTGELFF; CDR3nt: TGTGCCTCCCAGTGGACTGGGAACACCGGGGAGCTGTTTTTT; abundance: NA; d_gene: NA; v_gene: TRBV19; j_gene: TRBJ2-2
CDR3aa: CAIRDSTGQPQHF; CDR3nt: TGTGCCATCAGGGACAGTACGGGGCAGCCCCAGCATTTT; abundance: NA; d_gene: NA; v_gene: TRBV10-3; j_gene: TRBJ1-5